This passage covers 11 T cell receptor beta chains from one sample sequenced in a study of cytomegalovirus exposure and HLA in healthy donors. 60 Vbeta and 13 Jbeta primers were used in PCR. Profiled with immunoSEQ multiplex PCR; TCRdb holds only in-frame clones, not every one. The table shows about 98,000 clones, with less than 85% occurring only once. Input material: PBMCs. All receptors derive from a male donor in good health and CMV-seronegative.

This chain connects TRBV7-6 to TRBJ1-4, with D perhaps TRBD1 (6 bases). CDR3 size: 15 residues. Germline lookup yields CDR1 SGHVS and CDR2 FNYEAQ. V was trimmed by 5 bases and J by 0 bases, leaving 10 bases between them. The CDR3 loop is CASSPSGATNEKLFF. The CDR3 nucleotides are TGTGCCAGCAGCCCCTCAGGGGCAACTAATGAAAAACTGTTTTTT.

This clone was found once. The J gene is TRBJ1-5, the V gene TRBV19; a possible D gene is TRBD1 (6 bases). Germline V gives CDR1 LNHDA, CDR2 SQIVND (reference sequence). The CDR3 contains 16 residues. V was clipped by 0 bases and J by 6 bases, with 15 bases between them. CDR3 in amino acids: CASSIETGGLAQPQHF. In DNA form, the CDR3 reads TGTGCCAGTAGTATAGAGACGGGGGGCCTGGCTCAGCCCCAGCATTTT.

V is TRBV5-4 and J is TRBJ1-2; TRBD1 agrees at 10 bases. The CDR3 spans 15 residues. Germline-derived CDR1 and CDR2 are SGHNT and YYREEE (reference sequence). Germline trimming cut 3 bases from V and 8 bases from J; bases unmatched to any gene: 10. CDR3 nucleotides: TGTGCCAGCAGCTCGTGGTTGGGGACAGGGGTAGGCTACACCTTC. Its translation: CASSSWLGTGVGYTF.

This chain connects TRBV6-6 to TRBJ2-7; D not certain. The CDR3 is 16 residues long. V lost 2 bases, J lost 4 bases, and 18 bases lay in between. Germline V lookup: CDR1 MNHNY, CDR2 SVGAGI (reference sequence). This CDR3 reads CASSYRYPPLDYEQYF. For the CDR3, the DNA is TGTGCCAGCAGTTACCGGTACCCACCCCTAGATTACGAGCAGTACTTC.

CDR3 DNA: TGTGCCAGCAGCCTCTTAGCGGGGGACTCCTACGAGCAGTACTTC. The encoded protein is CASSLLAGDSYEQYF. The gene calls are TRBV14 and TRBJ2-7; TRBD2 matches 9 bases. CDR3 length: 15 residues. CDR1 and CDR2 from the germline V gene are SGHDN and FVKESK. J gave up 0 bases and V 4 bases, and 4 bases lay outside the gene matches.

The CDR3 spells CASSFPRLAGSYEQYF. The CDR3 bases are TGTGCCAGCAGTTTCCCTCGGCTAGCGGGATCCTACGAGCAGTACTTC. The chain recombines TRBV28 with TRBJ2-7; 9 bases are shared with TRBD2. Germline loops: CDR1 MDHEN, CDR2 SYDVKM. The CDR3 consists of 16 residues. Germline trimming cut 3 bases from V and 1 base from J; bases unmatched to any gene: 7. The full variable domain, completed using reference TRBV28 and TRBJ2-7, is DVKVTQSSRYLVKRTGEKVFLECVQDMDHENMFWYRQDPGLGLRLIYFSYDVKMKEKGDIPEGYSVSREKKERFSLILESASTNQTSMYLCASSFPRLAGSYEQYFGPGTRLTVT.

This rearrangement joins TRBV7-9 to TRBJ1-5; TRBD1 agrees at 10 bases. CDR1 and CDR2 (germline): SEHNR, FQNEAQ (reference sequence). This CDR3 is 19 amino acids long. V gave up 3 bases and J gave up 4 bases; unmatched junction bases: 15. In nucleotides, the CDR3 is TGTGCCAGCAGCTTTCTTCCCCCGGGACAGGGGTTCGCTAATCAGCCCCAGCATTTT. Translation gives CASSFLPPGQGFANQPQHF.

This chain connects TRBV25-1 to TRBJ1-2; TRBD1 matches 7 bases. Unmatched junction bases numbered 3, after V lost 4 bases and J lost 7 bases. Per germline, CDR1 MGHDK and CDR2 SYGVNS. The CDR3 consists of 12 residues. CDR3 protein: CASSADRRGYTF. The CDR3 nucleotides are TGTGCCAGCAGTGCGGACAGGCGTGGCTACACCTTC.

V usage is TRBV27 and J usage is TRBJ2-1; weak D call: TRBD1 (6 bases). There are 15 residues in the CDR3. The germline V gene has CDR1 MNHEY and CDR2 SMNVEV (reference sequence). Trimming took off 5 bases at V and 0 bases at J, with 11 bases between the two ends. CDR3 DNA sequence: TGTGCCAGCAGTCTACAGGGTTTCTCCTACAATGAGCAGTTCTTC. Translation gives CASSLQGFSYNEQFF.

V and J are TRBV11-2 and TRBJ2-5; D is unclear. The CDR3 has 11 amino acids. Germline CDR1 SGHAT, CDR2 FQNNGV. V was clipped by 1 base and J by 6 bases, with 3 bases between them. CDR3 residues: CASSLGQTQYF. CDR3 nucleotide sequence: TGTGCCAGCAGCTTAGGGCAGACCCAGTACTTC.

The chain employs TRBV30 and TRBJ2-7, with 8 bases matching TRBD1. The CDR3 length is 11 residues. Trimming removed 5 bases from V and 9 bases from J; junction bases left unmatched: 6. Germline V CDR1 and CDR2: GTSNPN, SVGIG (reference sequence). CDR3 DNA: TGTGCCTGGGACAGGGGCAGATGGCAGTACTTC. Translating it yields CAWDRGRWQYF.